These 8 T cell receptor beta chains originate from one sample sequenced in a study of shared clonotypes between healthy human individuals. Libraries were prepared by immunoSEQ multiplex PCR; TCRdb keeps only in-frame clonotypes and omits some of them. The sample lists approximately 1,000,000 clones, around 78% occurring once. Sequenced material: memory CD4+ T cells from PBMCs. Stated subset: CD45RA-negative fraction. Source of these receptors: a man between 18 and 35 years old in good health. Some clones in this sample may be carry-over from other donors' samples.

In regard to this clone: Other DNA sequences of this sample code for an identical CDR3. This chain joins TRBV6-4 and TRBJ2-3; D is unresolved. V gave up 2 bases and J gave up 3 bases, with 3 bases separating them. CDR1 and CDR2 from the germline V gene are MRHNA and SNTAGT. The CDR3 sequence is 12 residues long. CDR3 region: CASSDGTDTQYF. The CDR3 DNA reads TGTGCCAGCAGTGACGGTACAGATACGCAGTATTTT.

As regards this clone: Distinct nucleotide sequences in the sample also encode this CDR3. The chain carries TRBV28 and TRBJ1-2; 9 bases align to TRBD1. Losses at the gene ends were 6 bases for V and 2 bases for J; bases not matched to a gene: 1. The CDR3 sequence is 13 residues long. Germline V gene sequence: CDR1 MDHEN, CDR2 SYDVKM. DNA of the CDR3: TGTGCCAGCAGACAGGGGGCGAACTATGGCTACACCTTC. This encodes CASRQGANYGYTF.

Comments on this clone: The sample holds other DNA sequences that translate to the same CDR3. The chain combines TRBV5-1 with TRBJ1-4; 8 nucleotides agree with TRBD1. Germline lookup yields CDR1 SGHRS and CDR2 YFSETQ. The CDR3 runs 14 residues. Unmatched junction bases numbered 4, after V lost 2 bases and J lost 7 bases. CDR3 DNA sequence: TGCGCCAGCAGCTTTACAGGGGGTGTTGAAAAACTGTTTTTT. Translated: CASSFTGGVEKLFF.

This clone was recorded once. This chain's CDR3 is CASSSTTGGNGYTF. The CDR3 nucleotides read TGTGCCAGCAGCTCCACTACAGGGGGCAATGGCTACACCTTC. J is TRBJ1-2 and V is TRBV11-2; TRBD1 matches at 9 bases. J lost 6 bases, V lost 4 bases, and 6 bases had no gene match. CDR1 SGHAT and CDR2 FQNNGV come from the germline V gene. The CDR3 runs 14 residues. Supplemented by reference TRBV11-2 and TRBJ1-2, the full variable domain reads EAGVAQSPRYKIIEKRQSVAFWCNPISGHATLYWYQQILGQGPKLLIQFQNNGVVDDSQLPKDRFSAERLKGVDSTLKIQPAKLEDSAVYLCASSSTTGGNGYTFGSGTRLTVV.

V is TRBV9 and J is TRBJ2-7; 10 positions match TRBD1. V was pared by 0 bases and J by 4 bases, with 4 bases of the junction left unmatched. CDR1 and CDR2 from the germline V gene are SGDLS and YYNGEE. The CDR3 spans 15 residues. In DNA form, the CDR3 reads TGTGCCAGCAGCGTAGCTGGGACAGGGGATTACGAGCAGTACTTC. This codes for CASSVAGTGDYEQYF.

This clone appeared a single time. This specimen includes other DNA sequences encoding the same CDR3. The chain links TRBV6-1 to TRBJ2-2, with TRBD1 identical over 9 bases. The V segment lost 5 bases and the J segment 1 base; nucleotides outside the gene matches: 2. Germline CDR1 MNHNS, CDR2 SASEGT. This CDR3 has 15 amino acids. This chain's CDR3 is CASSRGQGNTGELFF. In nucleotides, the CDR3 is TGTGCCAGCAGTCGGGGACAGGGGAACACCGGGGAGCTGTTTTTT.

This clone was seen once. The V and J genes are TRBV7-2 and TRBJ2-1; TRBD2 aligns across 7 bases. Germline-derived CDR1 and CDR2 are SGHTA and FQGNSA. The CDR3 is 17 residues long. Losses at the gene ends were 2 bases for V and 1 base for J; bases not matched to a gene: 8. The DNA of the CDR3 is TGTGCCAGCAGCTTAACGCGGCGGGAGCTTTCCTACAATGAGCAGTTCTTC. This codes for CASSLTRRELSYNEQFF.

CDR3 bases: TGTGCCTGGAATCTTTTTGGCAGAGCTCGGGTTGGGGCCAACGTCCTGACTTTC. This translates into CAWNLFGRARVGANVLTF. The chain employs TRBV30 and TRBJ2-6; the D is unclear. Trimming shortened V by 4 bases and J by 3 bases, and 22 bases separated the two germline ends. There are 18 residues in the CDR3. Per germline, CDR1 GTSNPN and CDR2 SVGIG (reference sequence).